Sequencing of this TCR beta chain was carried out in a study of cytomegalovirus exposure and HLA in healthy donors. On the study more broadly: The approximately 120 validation repertoires were reported in a later analysis to have been generated on the same platform as the roughly 720 first-cohort repertoires.

To note about this clone: Its antigen is unidentified.

The donors were members of the validation cohort comprising approximately 120 subjects, separate from the roughly 600-subject first cohort. Trimming removed 6 bases from V and 7 bases from J; junction bases left unmatched: 2. The CDR3 is 12 amino acids. CDR1 is MNHNS and CDR2 is SASEGT in the germline V gene. Data came from immunoSEQ multiplex PCR; TCRdb stores just in-frame clones and leaves some out. The sample has approximately 300,000 clones, roughly 90% seen once; the top ten hold 0.84%. Study-wide findings and caveats: The CMV antigen specificity of three CMV-associated chains was confirmed through in vitro analysis. Clusters of TCRs from the first cohort tended to co-occur in the 120 validation repertoires (as a later analysis found).

This TCR came from a woman aged 18-29 years in good health and CMV-seronegative. Sequencing input: PBMCs. This rearrangement joins TRBV6-1 to TRBJ2-2, with 7 bases that match TRBD1. The CDR3 loop reads CASRQGIGELFF. The CDR3 DNA reads TGTGCCAGCAGACAGGGGATCGGGGAGCTGTTTTTT.